Listed here is a single T cell receptor (beta chain). Produced via immunoSEQ multiplex PCR; TCRdb's table is partial and in-frame only. The sample includes around 100,000 clones, about 86% of them seen just once. CDR3 length: 15 amino acids. V lost 5 bases to trimming and J lost 3 bases; unmatched junction nucleotides: 5. Germline V gene sequence: CDR1 SGHVS, CDR2 FQNEAQ. The data are from a study of blood T cell repertoires in COVID-19. The TCR sequence derives from a human donor in a cohort sampled during active COVID-19. The gene calls are TRBV7-8 and TRBJ1-1, with 11 bases identical to TRBD1. The sample taken for sequencing was peripheral blood. The CDR3 DNA reads TGTGCCAGCAGCCCGGGACAGGGGGGGGACACTGAAGCTTTCTTT. This sequence encodes CASSPGQGGDTEAFF.